The 20 T cell receptor beta chains in this list originate from one sample, sequenced in a study of T cells after yellow fever vaccination. TCRdb processed the 5' RACE reads anew with MiXCR; each CDR3 protein has one entry. The sample holds about 210,000 distinct CDR3 sequences, approximately 3% seen once. The sequenced sample was CD4+ T cells sorted from PBMCs, obtained 10 days after the yellow fever booster vaccination. The receptors derive from a man between 18 and 35 years old who received the YFV17D yellow fever vaccine.

This clonotype was seen many times. CDR3 residues: CASSSYYEQYV. In nucleotides, the CDR3 is TGTGCCAGCAGTAGTTACTACGAGCAGTACGTC. The rearrangement uses TRBV21-1 and TRBJ2-7. TRBV21-1 is annotated as a pseudogene. This CDR3 is built from 11 residues.

This clonotype was detected a few times. The CDR3 region is CASSSDREGNEQFF. The CDR3 coding sequence is TGCGCCAGCAGCTCGGACAGGGAAGGGAATGAGCAGTTCTTC. The rearrangement joins TRBV5-1 to TRBJ2-1, with 8 positions matching TRBD1. This CDR3 comprises 14 residues. CDR1 and CDR2 from the germline V gene are SGHRS and YFSETQ. After removal of 3 bases from V and 7 bases from J, the junction contained 6 bases not matched to a gene.

This clonotype was seen more than once but under ten times. The genes are TRBV24-1 and TRBJ2-3; 9 bases are shared with TRBD1. V gave up 4 bases and J gave up 4 bases; unmatched junction bases: 8. Germline CDR1 reads KGHDR; CDR2 reads SFDVKD. The CDR3 extends over 16 amino acids. In DNA form, the CDR3 reads TGTGCCACCAGTGACCCTGGACAGGGGTCCGCAGATACGCAGTATTTT. This codes for CATSDPGQGSADTQYF.

In its sample, this clonotype was seen many times. V gene TRBV5-1 combines with J gene TRBJ1-2, with 10 bases matching TRBD1. Germline CDR1 reads SGHRS; CDR2 reads YFSETQ. CDR3 size: 15 residues. V dropped 2 bases and J dropped 6; count of bases not matched to a gene: 7. Here the CDR3 reads CASSFRDRGSDGYTF. The DNA for the CDR3 is TGCGCCAGCAGCTTCCGGGACAGGGGATCCGATGGCTACACCTTC.

The chain joins TRBV3-1 to TRBJ2-7, with D tentatively TRBD1 or TRBD2 (5 bases each). CDR1 LGHDT and CDR2 YNNKEL come from the germline V gene (reference sequence). Trimming took 4 bases from V and 2 from J, leaving 12 bases between them. This CDR3 comprises 14 residues. As DNA, the CDR3 is TGTGCCAGCAGCCGGGCAGGGACCACCTACGAGCAGTACTTC. Protein: CASSRAGTTYEQYF.

This clonotype was detected many times. The chain uses TRBV6-2 or TRBV6-3 and TRBJ2-4, with 11 positions matching TRBD2. Germline V gives CDR1 MNHEY, CDR2 SVGEGT. The CDR3 consists of 16 residues. V shed 2 bases and J 12 bases; nucleotides not matched to a gene: 12. The CDR3 here is CASSYLGLAGGHHQYF. CDR3 coding DNA: TGTGCCAGCAGTTACCTGGGGCTAGCGGGGGGACATCATCAGTACTTC.

The chain is built from TRBV6-5 and TRBJ1-1; tentative D call: TRBD1 (5 bases). CDR1 MNHEY and CDR2 SVGAGI come from the germline V gene. Trimming removed 6 bases from V and 3 bases from J, with 17 bases in between. This CDR3 is built from 15 residues. DNA of the CDR3: TGTGCCAGCAGCAATACAGTCGGGGCGTACACTGAAGCTTTCTTT. Translation gives CASSNTVGAYTEAFF.

The chain uses TRBV7-2 and TRBJ2-5; D ambiguous. CDR3 size: 14 residues. The V end was cut by 4 bases, the J end by 0 bases, with 9 bases between. Per germline, CDR1 SGHTA and CDR2 FQGNSA. For the CDR3, the DNA is TGTGCCAGCAGCTCAACAGCCTACCAAGAGACCCAGTACTTC. Its protein is CASSSTAYQETQYF.

This clonotype came up many times. The chain carries TRBV11-2 and TRBJ2-5, with 7 bases identical to TRBD2. The V gene end was trimmed by 4 bases and the J gene end by 0 bases; junction bases not matched to a gene: 8. Germline CDR1 is SGHAT and CDR2 is FQNNGV. The CDR3 has 16 amino acids. CDR3 loop: CASSSAWGGDQETQYF. The CDR3 DNA follows: TGTGCCAGCAGCTCTGCTTGGGGGGGGGACCAAGAGACCCAGTACTTC.

This rearrangement joins TRBV2 to TRBJ2-5; weak D call: TRBD1 (6 bases). Trimming shortened V by 6 bases and J by 2 bases, and 13 bases separated the two germline ends. This CDR3 has 14 residues. Germline-derived CDR1 and CDR2 are SNHLY and FYNNEI. In nucleotides, the CDR3 is TGTGCCAGCAGGATACTCCAGGGGCAAGAGACCCAGTACTTC. It translates to CASRILQGQETQYF.

This clonotype showed up many times. The chain joins TRBV18 to TRBJ1-1; a possible D gene is TRBD1 (6 bases). Between the trimmed V and J ends, which lost 6 bases and 3 bases, there was a span of 14 bases. CDR1 is KGHSH, CDR2 LQKENI, per germline. The CDR3 covers 14 residues. The CDR3 DNA is TGTGCCAGCTCCGGGACACTGGCGTACACTGAAGCTTTCTTT. It translates to CASSGTLAYTEAFF.

The V call is TRBV5-1, the J call TRBJ2-5; 8 nucleotides line up with TRBD2. The CDR3 has 15 residues. J lost 3 bases, V lost 6 bases, and 10 bases had no gene match. The V gene's germline CDR1 is SGHRS and CDR2 YFSETQ. CDR3 region: CASTAFGGAEETQYF. For the CDR3, the DNA is TGCGCCAGCACGGCCTTCGGGGGGGCGGAAGAGACCCAGTACTTC.

Many counts were recorded for this clonotype. The chain employs TRBV7-2 and TRBJ2-4; D ambiguous. The CDR3 contains 15 residues. V gave up 5 bases and J gave up 8 bases, with 19 bases separating them. Germline-derived CDR1 and CDR2 are SGHTA and FQGNSA. The DNA for the CDR3 is TGTGCCAGCAGCAACACCGGGCCCGCTGGGGACATTCAGTACTTC. It yields the protein CASSNTGPAGDIQYF.

This chain joins TRBV20-1 and TRBJ2-3; D possibly corresponds to TRBD1 (7 bases). V dropped 5 bases and J dropped 5 bases, with 14 bases sitting between them. Looked up from germline, CDR1 is DFQATT and CDR2 is SNEGSKA (reference sequence). This CDR3 has 13 residues. The CDR3: CSARGTVGDTQYF. The CDR3 DNA reads as TGCAGTGCTCGGGGGACAGTTGGAGATACGCAGTATTTT.

This clonotype was seen a few times. The gene calls are TRBV5-6 and TRBJ1-2; D gene ambiguous. Looked up from germline, CDR1 is SGHDT and CDR2 is YYEEEE. The CDR3 extends over 14 amino acids. Trimming took off 4 bases at V and 4 bases at J, with 14 bases between the two ends. This CDR3 reads CASSPRRISYGYTF. CDR3 DNA sequence: TGTGCCAGCAGCCCTCGGCGGATATCCTATGGCTACACCTTC.

This clonotype occurred many times. This rearrangement joins TRBV5-1 to TRBJ2-3; 9 bases line up with TRBD2. V lost 0 bases to trimming and J lost 0 bases; unmatched junction nucleotides: 5. CDR3 length: 17 residues. Germline V gene lookup returns CDR1 SGHRS and CDR2 YFSETQ. The CDR3 spells CASSLEASGASTDTQYF. Written as DNA, the CDR3 is TGCGCCAGCAGCTTGGAGGCTAGCGGGGCTAGCACAGATACGCAGTATTTT.

This clonotype was detected many times. The chain is built from TRBV4-2 and TRBJ2-2; possibly TRBD2 for D (6 bases). This CDR3 is built from 17 residues. Germline V lookup: CDR1 LGHNA, CDR2 YNFKEQ. The V gene lost 3 bases and the J gene lost 5 bases, with 19 bases spanning the gap. CDR3 amino acids: CASSQPWSGAGTGELFF. Here the CDR3 DNA reads TGTGCCAGCAGCCAGCCGTGGTCGGGCGCGGGGACCGGGGAGCTGTTTTTT.

This clonotype was detected only a few times. This chain connects TRBV24-1 to TRBJ2-5; 8 positions agree with TRBD1. Germline loops: CDR1 KGHDR, CDR2 SFDVKD. With 3 bases clipped from V and 0 bases from J, the junction kept 8 bases outside the gene matches. This CDR3 has 17 amino acids. CDR3 bases: TGTGCCACCAGTGATATTCGGACAGGGTCGTACCAAGAGACCCAGTACTTC. Encoded protein: CATSDIRTGSYQETQYF.

This chain uses TRBV24-1 with TRBJ1-2; a possible D gene is TRBD1 (5 bases). CDR1 and CDR2 from the germline V gene are KGHDR and SFDVKD. V was shortened by 11 bases and J by 5 bases, with 20 bases between the two germline ends. This CDR3 is built from 14 residues. The CDR3 protein is CASPAACRVYGYTF. CDR3 bases: TGTGCCAGCCCGGCCGCTTGCAGGGTATATGGCTACACCTTC.

The table lists this clonotype with many counts. The chain employs TRBV12-3 or TRBV12-4 and TRBJ2-1, with 10 bases that match TRBD1. The CDR3 loop spans 15 amino acids. J gave up 8 bases and V 4 bases, and 8 bases lay outside the gene matches. The CDR3 spells CASSYRGDRGDEQFF. The CDR3 region has the DNA TGTGCCAGCAGTTACCGCGGGGACAGGGGCGATGAGCAGTTCTTC.